This TCR beta chain was observed in a study of T cell changes during pregnancy in multiple sclerosis. Libraries were prepared by immunoSEQ multiplex PCR; TCRdb keeps only in-frame clonotypes and omits some of them. The sample has under 65,000 clones, 94% seen once. Germline V lookup: CDR1 SGHRS, CDR2 YFSETQ. CDR3 size: 19 residues. V shed 3 bases, J shed 2 bases, and the junction held 18 bases outside the gene matches. The sequence was obtained from a female donor with multiple sclerosis, enrolled in a pregnancy study. The chain has TRBV5-1 and TRBJ2-3; 7 nucleotides match TRBD1. Sample: CD8+ T cells from peripheral blood mononuclear cells, taken after pregnancy. Here the CDR3 DNA reads TGCGCCAGCAGCTCGGCGGCGGGTGAGGGACAGAAACACACAGATACGCAGTATTTT. Translated: CASSSAAGEGQKHTDTQYF.